This T cell receptor (beta chain) was obtained from a study of blood T cell repertoires in COVID-19. The overall study: T cells, B-cell-depleted T cells, or PBMCs provided the cDNA or gDNA that served as material.

This clone has a single count. Only in-frame clones appear in the TCRdb table, and some are missing; sequencing was by immunoSEQ multiplex PCR. The sample contains some 100,000 clones, 85% of which appear only once. The TCR sequence derives from a woman in her sixties or seventies with active or convalescent COVID-19. Sequencing was performed on peripheral blood.

The DNA for the CDR3 is TGCGCCAGCAGCAACTCAACTAGCGGGAGATACAATGAGCAGTTCTTC. This translates into CASSNSTSGRYNEQFF. The chain carries TRBV5-1 and TRBJ2-1; 11 bases match TRBD2. Germline V gives CDR1 SGHRS, CDR2 YFSETQ. The CDR3 is 16 amino acids. The ends lost 4 bases at V and 4 bases at J; junction bases unmatched: 7. Full variable domain (outside the CDR3, taken from reference TRBV5-1 and TRBJ2-1): KAGVTQTPRYLIKTRGQQVTLSCSPISGHRSVSWYQQTPGQGLQFLFEYFSETQRNKGNFPGRFSGRQFSNSRSEMNVSTLELGDSALYLCASSNSTSGRYNEQFFGPGTRLTVL.